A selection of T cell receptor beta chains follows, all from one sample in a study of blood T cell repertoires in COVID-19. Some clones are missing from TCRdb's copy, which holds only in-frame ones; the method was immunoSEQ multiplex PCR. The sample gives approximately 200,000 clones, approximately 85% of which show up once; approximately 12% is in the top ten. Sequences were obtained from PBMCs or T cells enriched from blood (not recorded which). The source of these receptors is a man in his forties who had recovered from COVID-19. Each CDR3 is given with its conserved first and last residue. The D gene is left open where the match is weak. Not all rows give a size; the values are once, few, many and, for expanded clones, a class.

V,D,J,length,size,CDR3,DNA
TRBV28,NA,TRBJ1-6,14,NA,CASRAPQGSSPLHF,TGTGCCAGCAGAGCTCCTCAGGGAAGTTCACCCCTCCACTTT
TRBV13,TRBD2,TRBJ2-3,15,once,CASSFGTSGKDTQYF,TGTGCCAGCAGCTTCGGGACTAGCGGAAAAGATACGCAGTATTTT
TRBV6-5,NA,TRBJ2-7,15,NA,CASSRTHRYSYEQYF,TGTGCCAGCAGCCGGACACACCGGTATTCCTACGAGCAGTACTTC
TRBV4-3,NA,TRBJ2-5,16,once,CASSHDFRGGYETQYF,NA
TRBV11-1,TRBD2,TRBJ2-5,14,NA,CASSLAGGPGTQYF,TGTGCCAGCAGCCTAGCGGGAGGGCCGGGGACCCAGTACTTC
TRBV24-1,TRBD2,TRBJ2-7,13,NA,CATSGGRSGEQYF,TGTGCCACCAGTGGCGGGAGGTCAGGGGAGCAGTACTTC
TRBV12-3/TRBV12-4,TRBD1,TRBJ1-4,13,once,CASSSYRGAELFF,TGTGCCAGCAGTTCATACAGGGGCGCCGAACTGTTTTTT
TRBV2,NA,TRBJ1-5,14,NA,CASSEASGNQPQHF,TGTGCCAGCAGTGAAGCGTCAGGGAACCAGCCCCAGCATTTT
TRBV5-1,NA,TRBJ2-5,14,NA,CASSWADRQETQYF,TGCGCCAGCAGCTGGGCAGACCGCCAAGAGACCCAGTACTTC
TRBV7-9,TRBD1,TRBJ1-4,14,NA,CASSKGAGNEKLFF,TGTGCCAGCAGCAAGGGGGCCGGTAATGAAAAACTGTTTTTT
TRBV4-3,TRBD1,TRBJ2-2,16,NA,CASSPGQVGRPGELFF,TGCGCCAGCAGCCCCGGACAGGTAGGCCGCCCCGGGGAGCTGTTTTTT